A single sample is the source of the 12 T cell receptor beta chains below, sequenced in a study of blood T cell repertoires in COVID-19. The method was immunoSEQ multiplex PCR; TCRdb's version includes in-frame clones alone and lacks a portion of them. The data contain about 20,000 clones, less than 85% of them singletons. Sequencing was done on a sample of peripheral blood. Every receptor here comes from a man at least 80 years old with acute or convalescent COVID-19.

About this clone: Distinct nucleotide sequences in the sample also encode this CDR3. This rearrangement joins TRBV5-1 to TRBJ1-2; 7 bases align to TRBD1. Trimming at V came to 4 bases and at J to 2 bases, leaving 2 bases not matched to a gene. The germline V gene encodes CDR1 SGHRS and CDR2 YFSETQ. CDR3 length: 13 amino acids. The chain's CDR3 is CASSLGQNYGYTF. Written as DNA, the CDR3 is TGCGCCAGCAGCCTGGGACAGAACTATGGCTACACCTTC.

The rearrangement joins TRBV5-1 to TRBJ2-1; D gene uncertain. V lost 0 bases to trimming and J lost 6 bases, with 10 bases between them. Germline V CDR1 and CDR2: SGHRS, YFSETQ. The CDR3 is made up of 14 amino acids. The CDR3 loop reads CASSLVTETNEQFF. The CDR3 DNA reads TGCGCCAGCAGCTTGGTTACAGAGACCAATGAGCAGTTCTTC.

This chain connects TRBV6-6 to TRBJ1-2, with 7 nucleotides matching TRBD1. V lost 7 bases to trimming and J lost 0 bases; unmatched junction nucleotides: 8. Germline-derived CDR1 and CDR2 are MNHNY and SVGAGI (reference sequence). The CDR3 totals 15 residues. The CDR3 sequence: CASITSGTANYGYTF. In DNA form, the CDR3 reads TGTGCCAGCATCACGTCCGGGACAGCTAACTATGGCTACACCTTC.

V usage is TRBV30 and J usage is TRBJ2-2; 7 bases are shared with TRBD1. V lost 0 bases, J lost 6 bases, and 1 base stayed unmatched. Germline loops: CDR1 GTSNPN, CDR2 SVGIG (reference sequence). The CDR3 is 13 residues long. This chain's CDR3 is CAWSVTGSGELFF. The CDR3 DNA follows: TGTGCCTGGAGTGTGACAGGGTCCGGGGAGCTGTTTTTT.

CDR3 amino acids: CASRHNRDTEAFF. The CDR3 coding sequence is TGTGCCAGCAGGCATAACAGGGACACTGAAGCTTTCTTT. This rearrangement joins TRBV6-5 to TRBJ1-1; D may be TRBD1 (6 bases). Trimming shortened V by 6 bases and J by 3 bases, and 11 bases separated the two germline ends. Germline V gene lookup returns CDR1 MNHEY and CDR2 SVGAGI. CDR3 length equals 13 residues.

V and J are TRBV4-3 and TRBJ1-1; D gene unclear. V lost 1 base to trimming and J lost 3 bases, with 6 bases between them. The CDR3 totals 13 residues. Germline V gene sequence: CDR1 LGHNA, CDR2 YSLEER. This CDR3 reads CASSQAVYTEAFF. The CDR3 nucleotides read TGCGCCAGCAGCCAAGCGGTGTACACTGAAGCTTTCTTT.

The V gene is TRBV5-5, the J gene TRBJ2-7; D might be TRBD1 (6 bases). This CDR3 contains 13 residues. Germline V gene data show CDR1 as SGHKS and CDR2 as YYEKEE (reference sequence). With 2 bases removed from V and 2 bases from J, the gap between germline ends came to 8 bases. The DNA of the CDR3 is TGTGCCAGCAGCTTTGGGGGCGCCTACGAGCAGTACTTC. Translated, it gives CASSFGGAYEQYF.

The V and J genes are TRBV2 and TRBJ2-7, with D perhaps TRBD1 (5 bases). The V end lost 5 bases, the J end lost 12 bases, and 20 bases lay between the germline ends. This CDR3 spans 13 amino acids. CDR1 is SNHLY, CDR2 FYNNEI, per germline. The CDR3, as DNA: TGTGCCAGCAGTCCGGAACAGGTGCCAAACGGGTACTTC. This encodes CASSPEQVPNGYF.

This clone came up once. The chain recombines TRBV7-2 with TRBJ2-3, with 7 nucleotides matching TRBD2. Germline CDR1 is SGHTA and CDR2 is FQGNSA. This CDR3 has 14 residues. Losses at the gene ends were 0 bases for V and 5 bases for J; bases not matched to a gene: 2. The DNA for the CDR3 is TGTGCCAGCAGCTTAGCGGGAGGGGTAGATACGCAGTATTTT. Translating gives CASSLAGGVDTQYF.

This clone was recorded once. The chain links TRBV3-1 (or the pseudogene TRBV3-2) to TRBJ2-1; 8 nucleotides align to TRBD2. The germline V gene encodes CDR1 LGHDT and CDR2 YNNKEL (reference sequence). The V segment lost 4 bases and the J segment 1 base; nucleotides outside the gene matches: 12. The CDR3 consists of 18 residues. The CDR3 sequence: CASSPQSGTRRSYNEQFF. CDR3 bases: TGTGCCAGCAGCCCACAATCCGGGACTAGGAGGTCCTACAATGAGCAGTTCTTC.

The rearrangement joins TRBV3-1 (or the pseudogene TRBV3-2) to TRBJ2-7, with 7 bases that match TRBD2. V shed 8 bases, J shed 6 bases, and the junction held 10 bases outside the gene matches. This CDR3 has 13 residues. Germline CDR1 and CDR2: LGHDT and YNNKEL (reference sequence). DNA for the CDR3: TGTGCCAGCGCCCTCGGGGGGATCGGCGAGCAGTACTTC. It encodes CASALGGIGEQYF.

CDR3 DNA sequence: TGTGCCAGTAGTAGCGACAGGGGTTACGAGCAGTACTTC. It is translated as CASSSDRGYEQYF. This chain joins TRBV19 and TRBJ2-7; TRBD1 matches at 8 bases. V lost 4 bases, J lost 4 bases, and 3 bases stayed unmatched. Germline CDR1 reads LNHDA; CDR2 reads SQIVND (reference sequence). The CDR3 spans 13 residues.